This T cell receptor (beta chain) was profiled in a study of cytomegalovirus exposure and HLA in healthy donors. 13 Jbeta primers and 60 Vbeta primers were used for the PCR. Measured with immunoSEQ multiplex PCR; TCRdb has only the in-frame clones, and not every one. The sample consists of 70,000 to 85,000 clones, 62% of them appearing once. Germline CDR1 reads LNHNV; CDR2 reads YYDKDF (reference sequence). The CDR3 runs to 14 residues. V lost 0 bases, J lost 4 bases, and 9 bases lay in between. General study findings and limits: For most subjects, TCR beta sequences were reported to predict HLA-A and HLA-B alleles with accuracy. Around 160 TCR beta chains were listed as cytomegalovirus-associated. Sequence variants that were highly shared formed a cluster that was likely a sequencing artifact.

With regard to this clone: Its cognate antigen is unknown.

The rearrangement uses TRBV15 and TRBJ2-5, with TRBD2 as a possible D gene (5 bases). The sequencing input was PBMCs. The TCR was taken from a male donor in good health and CMV-seropositive. The DNA of the CDR3 is TGTGCCACCAGCAGAGAACGGGGTACAGAGACCCAGTACTTC. It specifies CATSRERGTETQYF.